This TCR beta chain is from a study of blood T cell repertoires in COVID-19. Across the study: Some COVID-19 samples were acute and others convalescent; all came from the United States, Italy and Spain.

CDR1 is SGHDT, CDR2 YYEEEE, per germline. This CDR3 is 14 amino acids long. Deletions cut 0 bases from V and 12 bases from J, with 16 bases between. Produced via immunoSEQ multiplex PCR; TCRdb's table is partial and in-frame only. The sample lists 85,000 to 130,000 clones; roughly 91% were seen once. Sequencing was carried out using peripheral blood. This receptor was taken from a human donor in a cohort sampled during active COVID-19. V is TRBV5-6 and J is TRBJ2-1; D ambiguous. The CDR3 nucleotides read TGTGCCAGCAGCTTGGATGCTAGGTCGCTCGGGCAGTTCTTC. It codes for CASSLDARSLGQFF.